This TCR beta chain was identified during a study of beta chain features in type 1 diabetes. This CDR3 contains 14 residues. J gave up 5 bases and V 5 bases, and 9 bases lay outside the gene matches. Germline CDR1 is SGHTA and CDR2 is FQGNSA. Reverse transcription of all isolated RNA meant that expressed TCRB transcripts were sequenced. Repertoires were generated with immunoSEQ multiplex PCR, while TCRdb's copy carries only in-frame clones and drops some. The data show roughly 170,000 clones, with about 13% seen just once and about 0.66% held by the top ten. The sequence derives from a woman under 30 in good health. This sequence joins TRBV7-2 and TRBJ2-7, with 7 nucleotides matching TRBD2. Sequenced material: central memory CD4+ T cells from blood. The CDR3 is CASSPQGGTHEQYF. In DNA, the CDR3 is TGTGCCAGCAGCCCCCAGGGAGGGACCCACGAGCAGTACTTC.